The rows below give T cell receptor beta chains drawn from one sample of a study of brain T cells in children with intractable seizures. Produced via immunoSEQ multiplex PCR; TCRdb's table is partial and in-frame only. The sample carries 110,000 or so clones, roughly 94% recorded once. Sequencing used peripheral blood, obtained at surgery. The receptor set was obtained from a boy younger than two with hemimegalencephaly and intractable seizures. Each CDR3 is given with its conserved first and last residue. Rows may omit the clone size; those that give it use once, few, many or a size class.

v_gene: TRBV4-3; abundance: -; j_gene: TRBJ2-3; CDR3aa: CASSQDRVTTDTQYF
v_gene: TRBV7-3; abundance: -; j_gene: TRBJ2-2; CDR3aa: CASSLIAGANTGELFF
v_gene: TRBV29-1; abundance: -; j_gene: TRBJ1-1; CDR3aa: CGYNRGLNTEAFF
v_gene: TRBV2; abundance: -; j_gene: TRBJ1-5; CDR3aa: CASSGQGAAQPQHF
v_gene: TRBV5-1; abundance: -; j_gene: TRBJ2-3; CDR3aa: CASRRTSGYTDTQYF
v_gene: TRBV7-6; abundance: -; j_gene: TRBJ1-4; CDR3aa: CASSLGAGSNEKLFF
v_gene: TRBV9; abundance: -; j_gene: TRBJ2-7; CDR3aa: CASSTEPRVPYEQYF
v_gene: TRBV19; abundance: -; j_gene: TRBJ2-5; CDR3aa: CASSIRGLVQETQYF
v_gene: TRBV9; abundance: -; j_gene: TRBJ2-3; CDR3aa: CASSAGLAVTDTQYF
v_gene: TRBV5-1; abundance: once; j_gene: TRBJ2-7; CDR3aa: CASSLRLATGNEQYF
v_gene: TRBV6-5; abundance: -; j_gene: TRBJ2-1; CDR3aa: CASSYSGGSYNEQFF
v_gene: TRBV18; abundance: -; j_gene: TRBJ2-7; CDR3aa: CASSPFRTTTYEQYF
v_gene: TRBV7-9; abundance: -; j_gene: TRBJ2-1; CDR3aa: CASSLGALAGAHNEQFF
v_gene: TRBV27; abundance: -; j_gene: TRBJ2-6; CDR3aa: CASSDRPLSGANVLTF
v_gene: TRBV7-6; abundance: -; j_gene: TRBJ2-7; CDR3aa: CASSPHTGLSGEQYF
v_gene: TRBV5-1; abundance: -; j_gene: TRBJ1-1; CDR3aa: CASSGDDEAFF
v_gene: TRBV6-1; abundance: -; j_gene: TRBJ2-5; CDR3aa: CASSEAETQYF
v_gene: TRBV28; abundance: -; j_gene: TRBJ2-5; CDR3aa: CASSFPNGLAGGETQYF
v_gene: TRBV9; abundance: -; j_gene: TRBJ2-1; CDR3aa: CASSPHGTVSSYNEQFF
v_gene: TRBV30; abundance: -; j_gene: TRBJ2-7; CDR3aa: CAWSGGGPEQYF
v_gene: TRBV11-2; abundance: -; j_gene: TRBJ1-2; CDR3aa: CASSLRDVFYGYTF
v_gene: TRBV28; abundance: -; j_gene: TRBJ2-3; CDR3aa: CASSRSTAPDTQYF
v_gene: TRBV5-6; abundance: -; j_gene: TRBJ2-7; CDR3aa: CASSSLGPSYEQYF
v_gene: TRBV5-5; abundance: -; j_gene: TRBJ2-3; CDR3aa: CASSGRGGGRATDTQYF
v_gene: TRBV5-1; abundance: -; j_gene: TRBJ2-5; CDR3aa: CASQQGPQETQYF
v_gene: TRBV28; abundance: -; j_gene: TRBJ2-5; CDR3aa: CASSLRQGRWETQYF
v_gene: TRBV9; abundance: -; j_gene: TRBJ2-2; CDR3aa: CASSPTGGSNTGELFF
v_gene: TRBV4-1; abundance: -; j_gene: TRBJ1-1; CDR3aa: CASSLGSDWATEAFF
v_gene: TRBV6-2/TRBV6-3; abundance: -; j_gene: TRBJ2-3; CDR3aa: CASSFSGSTDTQYF
v_gene: TRBV5-5; abundance: -; j_gene: TRBJ2-1; CDR3aa: CASSLGGQGYNEQFF
v_gene: TRBV2; abundance: -; j_gene: TRBJ1-3; CDR3aa: CASSGDSGNTIYF
v_gene: TRBV19; abundance: -; j_gene: TRBJ1-5; CDR3aa: CASSSRDRGNQPQHF
v_gene: TRBV11-2; abundance: -; j_gene: TRBJ2-2; CDR3aa: CASSLDLTPSGSVVGELFF
v_gene: TRBV11-2; abundance: -; j_gene: TRBJ2-7; CDR3aa: CASSTSGYEQYF
v_gene: TRBV5-1; abundance: -; j_gene: TRBJ2-5; CDR3aa: CASSLVADPQETQYF
v_gene: TRBV11-3; abundance: -; j_gene: TRBJ2-5; CDR3aa: CASSSRDEKTQYF
v_gene: TRBV27; abundance: -; j_gene: TRBJ1-4; CDR3aa: CASSLLFPQGVNEKLFF
v_gene: TRBV19; abundance: -; j_gene: TRBJ2-7; CDR3aa: CASSIGQGNYEQYF
v_gene: TRBV11-3; abundance: once; j_gene: TRBJ2-2; CDR3aa: CASSLVRDGELFF
v_gene: TRBV5-1; abundance: once; j_gene: TRBJ1-6; CDR3aa: CASSLEEGRSPLHF
v_gene: TRBV6-5; abundance: -; j_gene: TRBJ1-6; CDR3aa: CASSYSVGQGNSPLHF
v_gene: TRBV7-2; abundance: once; j_gene: TRBJ1-2; CDR3aa: CASSFGGGFYGYTF
v_gene: TRBV28; abundance: -; j_gene: TRBJ2-2; CDR3aa: CASTPAGGPSGELFF
v_gene: TRBV5-1; abundance: -; j_gene: TRBJ2-7; CDR3aa: CASSWGQGSFYEQYF
v_gene: TRBV27; abundance: -; j_gene: TRBJ1-2; CDR3aa: CASSPGTGRTYGYTF
v_gene: TRBV14; abundance: -; j_gene: TRBJ2-5; CDR3aa: CASSQVAGTGETQYF
v_gene: TRBV5-5; abundance: -; j_gene: TRBJ1-1; CDR3aa: CASSFMSNTEAFF
v_gene: TRBV18; abundance: -; j_gene: TRBJ1-1; CDR3aa: CASSPKGGNTEAFF
v_gene: TRBV5-1; abundance: -; j_gene: TRBJ2-3; CDR3aa: CASSLGRVGYSTDTQYF
v_gene: TRBV7-9; abundance: -; j_gene: TRBJ2-2; CDR3aa: CASSLGREWDTGELFF
v_gene: TRBV18; abundance: -; j_gene: TRBJ2-7; CDR3aa: CASSPVGRGPHEQYF